This entry describes one TCR beta chain. Its antigen remains unknown. This sample is part of a study of regulatory and conventional T cells in RAG deficiency. Study-wide results and caveats: In Omenn syndrome, Treg and Tconv repertoires overlapped >75%. Shannon entropy was markedly lower and Simpson indices higher in RAG-deficient patients than control T-cell subsets. Omenn syndrome and CID/AS patients had roughly 92-fold fewer unique Treg TCR beta sequences, versus 9.5 to 10-fold elsewhere. In Omenn syndrome, sorted "Tregs" may be peripherally activated cells.

Conventional CD4+ T cells were sorted from blood as CD25-low CD127-high cells. Clones were sequenced by immunoSEQ multiplex PCR, and TCRdb holds only the in-frame ones, with some missing. The sample has about 9,100 clones, around 94% seen once. The sequenced material came from CD4+ effector T cells sorted from blood. The clonotype was recovered from a human donor with RAG deficiency presenting as severe combined immunodeficiency.

CDR3 region: CASSRTTLQETQYF. In DNA form, the CDR3 reads TGTGCCAGCTCACGGACTACTCTACAAGAGACCCAGTACTTC. V usage is TRBV18 and J usage is TRBJ2-5; the D gene is possibly TRBD2 (6 bases). V lost 4 bases and J lost 2, with 11 bases in between. The CDR3 covers 14 residues. Germline assignment: CDR1 KGHSH and CDR2 LQKENI.